This T cell receptor (beta chain) was observed in a study of CD8+ T cells in alopecia areata. cDNA serving as the sequencing template came from extracted, reverse transcribed RNA. Method: immunoSEQ multiplex PCR; TCRdb's copy keeps in-frame clones and lacks some. The sample contains just over 150,000 clones, more than 45% of which appear only once. This CDR3 spans 10 amino acids. Germline assignment: CDR1 DFQATT and CDR2 SNEGSKA (reference sequence). Trimming stripped 5 bases from V and 5 bases from J, with 5 bases between. The clonotype originates from a human donor with alopecia areata. The chain uses TRBV20-1 and TRBJ2-3; unclear D gene. The specimen was CD8+ T cells sorted from blood, collected at week 0. CDR3 amino acids: CSALRDTQYF. Here the CDR3 DNA reads TGCAGTGCTTTGAGAGATACGCAGTATTTT.